Included here is one T cell receptor (beta chain) sequence, with context. This record belongs to a study of blood T cell repertoires in COVID-19. Background on the study: The origin of the acute and convalescent COVID-19 samples was the United States, Italy and Spain. T cells, B-cell-depleted T cells, or PBMCs provided the cDNA or gDNA that served as material.

Study processing details: It was from reference gene primer amplification that nucleated cell counts were estimated. The assay was immunoSEQ multiplex PCR, and TCRdb's table has in-frame clones only and misses some. That table supplies the V and J calls and clone size; D and trimming were determined from the DNA. The sample lists approximately 120,000 clones, roughly 69% occurring once. CDR3 size: 13 residues. Germline V gene lookup returns CDR1 SEHNR and CDR2 FQNEAQ (reference sequence). V shed 4 bases, J shed 8 bases, and the junction held 7 bases outside the gene matches. This clonotype was sampled from a woman in her sixties or seventies with acute or convalescent COVID-19. The chain carries TRBV7-9 and TRBJ1-2; 7 bases line up with TRBD1. The sample taken for sequencing was peripheral blood. CDR3 nucleotides: TGTGCCAGCAGCTCAACAGGGGAGAGGGGCTACACCTTC. It codes for CASSSTGERGYTF.